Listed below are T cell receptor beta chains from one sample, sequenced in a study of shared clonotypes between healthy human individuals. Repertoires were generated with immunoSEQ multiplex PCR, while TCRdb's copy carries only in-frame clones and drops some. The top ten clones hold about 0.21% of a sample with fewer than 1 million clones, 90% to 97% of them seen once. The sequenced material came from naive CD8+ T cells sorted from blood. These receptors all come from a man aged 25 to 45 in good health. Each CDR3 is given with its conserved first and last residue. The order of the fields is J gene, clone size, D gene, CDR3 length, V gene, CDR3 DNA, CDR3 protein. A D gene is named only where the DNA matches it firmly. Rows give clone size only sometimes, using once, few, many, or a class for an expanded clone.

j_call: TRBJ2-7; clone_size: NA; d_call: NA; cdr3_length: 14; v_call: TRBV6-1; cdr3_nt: TGTGCCAGCAGGCGGGGATTAGTCGGTATCGAGCAGTACTTC; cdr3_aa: CASRRGLVGIEQYF
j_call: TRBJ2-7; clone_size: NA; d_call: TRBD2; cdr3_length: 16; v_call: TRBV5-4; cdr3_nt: TGTGCCAGCAGCCCACTAGCGGGAGGGGACCTCTACGAGCAGTACTTC; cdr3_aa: CASSPLAGGDLYEQYF
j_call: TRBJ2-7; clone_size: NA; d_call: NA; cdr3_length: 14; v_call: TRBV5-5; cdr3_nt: TGTGCCAGCAGCTTGGCAGGGGCCCCCTACGAGCAGTACTTC; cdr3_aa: CASSLAGAPYEQYF
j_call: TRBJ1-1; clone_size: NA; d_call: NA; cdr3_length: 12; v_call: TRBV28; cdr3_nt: TGTGCCAGCAGCCCTTATATCACTGAAGCTTTCTTT; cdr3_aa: CASSPYITEAFF
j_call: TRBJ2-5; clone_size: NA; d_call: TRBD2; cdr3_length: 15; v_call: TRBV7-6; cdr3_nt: TGTGCCAGCAGCCTACTAGCGGGTTTTCAAGAGACCCAGTACTTC; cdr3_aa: CASSLLAGFQETQYF
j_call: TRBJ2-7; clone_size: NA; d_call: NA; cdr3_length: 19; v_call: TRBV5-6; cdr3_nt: TGTGCCAGCAGCTCCCTGGGGGGAACCGATCCCACCTATCTCTACGAGCAGTACTTC; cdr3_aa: CASSSLGGTDPTYLYEQYF
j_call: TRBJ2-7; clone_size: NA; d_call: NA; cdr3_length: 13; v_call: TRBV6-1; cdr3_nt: TGTGCCAGCAGGGGCTGGGACTCCTACGAGCAGTACTTC; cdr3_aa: CASRGWDSYEQYF
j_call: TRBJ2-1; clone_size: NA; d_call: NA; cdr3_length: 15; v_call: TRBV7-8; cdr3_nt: TGTGCCAGCAGCCTCCGACAGCCTGGCGACAATGAGCAGTTCTTC; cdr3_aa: CASSLRQPGDNEQFF
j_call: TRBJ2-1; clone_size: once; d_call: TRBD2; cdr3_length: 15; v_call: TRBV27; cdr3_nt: TGTGCCAGCAGTTTGGGACTAGGAGCCTACAATGAGCAGTTCTTC; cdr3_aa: CASSLGLGAYNEQFF
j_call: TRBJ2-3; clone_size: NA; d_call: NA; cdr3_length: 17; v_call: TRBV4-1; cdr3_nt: TGCGCCAGCAGCCAAGTAGTAACGGGGACAAGCACAGATACGCAGTATTTT; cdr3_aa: CASSQVVTGTSTDTQYF
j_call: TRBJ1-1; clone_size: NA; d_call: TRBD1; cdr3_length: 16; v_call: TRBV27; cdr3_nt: TGTGCCAGCAGTAGAAGGACAGGGGTGATGTTCACTGAAGCTTTCTTT; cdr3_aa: CASSRRTGVMFTEAFF